The 19 T cell receptor beta chains below were found in one sample sequenced in a study of T cell repertoires in aging, cancer and after chemotherapy. TCR beta rearrangements were amplified from peripheral blood genomic DNA. TRB rearrangements spanning V, D and J were amplified using mixed TRB-A/B primers. MiXCR, applied by TCRdb to the multiplex PCR reads, yields one record per CDR3 protein. The sample yields some 9,500 distinct CDR3 sequences, 24% seen once. The material sequenced was blood. These TCRs come from a human donor in good health.

The table lists this clonotype with a count of one. At one boundary the junction diverges from the germline segment, which might be a read error. The chain is built from TRBV20-1 and TRBJ2-2; TRBD2 matches 12 bases. Germline CDR1 and CDR2: DFQATT and SNEGSKA (reference sequence). The CDR3 is 17 amino acids. As DNA, the CDR3 is TGCAGTGATAGAGTGGGGACTAGCGGGCGTAACACCGGGGAGCTGTTTTTT. It yields the protein CSDRVGTSGRNTGELFF.

In this sample, this clonotype is medium-sized (0.01 to 0.1%). J is TRBJ1-2 and V is TRBV19, with TRBD1 identical over 7 bases. Losses at the gene ends were 6 bases for V and 1 base for J; bases not matched to a gene: 8. CDR3 length: 15 residues. Germline CDR1 is LNHDA and CDR2 is SQIVND (reference sequence). CDR3 in amino acids: CASSLRDSRNYGYTF. The CDR3 nucleotides read TGTGCCAGTAGCCTACGGGACAGTCGTAACTATGGCTACACCTTC.

This chain joins TRBV4-3 and TRBJ2-1; tentatively, D is TRBD2 (5 bases). The CDR3 has 16 residues. Trimming took off 0 bases at V and 7 bases at J, with 16 bases between the two ends. Germline V gives CDR1 LGHNA, CDR2 YSLEER. CDR3 sequence: CASSQDEGSGFNEQFF. In DNA form, the CDR3 reads TGCGCCAGCAGCCAAGATGAGGGTAGTGGTTTTAATGAGCAGTTCTTC.

This clonotype is labeled as medium-sized (0.01 to 0.1%). The rearrangement joins TRBV12-3 or TRBV12-4 to TRBJ1-6; 7 bases match TRBD1. The CDR3 has 14 amino acids. J was trimmed by 9 bases and V by 3 bases; bases with no gene match: 5. The CDR3 here is CASSFRTGASPLHF. The CDR3 DNA sequence: TGTGCCAGCAGTTTCAGAACAGGGGCTTCACCCCTCCACTTT.

This rearrangement joins TRBV7-9 to TRBJ2-5; a weak D match, TRBD2 (6 bases). With 5 bases removed from V and 2 bases from J, the gap between germline ends came to 12 bases. The V gene's germline CDR1 is SEHNR and CDR2 FQNEAQ (reference sequence). This CDR3 has 14 residues. In DNA form, the CDR3 reads TGTGCCAGCAGCACCCCGGGGGTACAAGAGACCCAGTACTTC. Translating gives CASSTPGVQETQYF.

The chain combines TRBV20-1 with TRBJ2-3, with TRBD2 matching over 7 bases. With 1 base clipped from V and 2 bases from J, the junction kept 9 bases outside the gene matches. The CDR3 sequence is 16 residues long. Germline-derived CDR1 and CDR2 are DFQATT and SNEGSKA (reference sequence). In DNA, the CDR3 is TGCAGTGCTAGAGTCTATGCGGCGGGGGACACAGATACGCAGTATTTT. Translating gives CSARVYAAGDTDTQYF.

The CDR3 reads CASSLALLAGHTNEQFF. CDR3 bases: TGTGCCAGCAGCTTAGCGCTACTAGCGGGACATACCAATGAGCAGTTCTTC. The chain couples TRBV7-2 to TRBJ2-1; 10 bases map to TRBD2. The CDR3 has 17 amino acids. Germline V CDR1 and CDR2: SGHTA, FQGNSA. The ends lost 0 bases at V and 6 bases at J; junction bases unmatched: 8.

Note on this clonotype: Without the conserved terminal phenylalanine or tryptophan, this CDR3 likely stems from a read error. As DNA, the CDR3 is TGTGCCAGCAGCTTAGGGCGGCGGGAGAACACTGAAGCTTTCTCT. It encodes CASSLGRRENTEAFS. The chain combines TRBV7-9 with TRBJ1-1; D not resolved. The CDR3 is 15 amino acids. Trimming pared 1 base from V and 1 base from J, leaving 10 bases between. In germline, CDR1 is SEHNR, CDR2 FQNEAQ (reference sequence).

This clonotype was picked up a small number of times. The CDR3 loop is CASSWGQMNTEAFF. The CDR3 DNA reads as TGTGCCAGCAGCTGGGGACAGATGAACACTGAAGCTTTCTTT. The V and J genes are TRBV5-4 and TRBJ1-1; 7 positions agree with TRBD1. J gave up 0 bases and V 3 bases, and 2 bases lay outside the gene matches. The CDR3 covers 14 residues. Germline lookup yields CDR1 SGHNT and CDR2 YYREEE (reference sequence).

The chain joins TRBV5-6 to TRBJ2-4, with D possibly matching TRBD2 (5 bases). The germline CDR1 and CDR2 sequences are SGHDT and YYEEEE. Trimming removed 4 bases from V and 1 base from J, with 12 bases in between. This CDR3 has 15 amino acids. The CDR3, as DNA: TGTGCCAGCAGCCCACAGAGGGCGGCCAAAAACATTCAGTACTTC. It specifies CASSPQRAAKNIQYF.

This clonotype is medium-sized (0.01 to 0.1%) by share. The chain combines TRBV19 with TRBJ2-1; 8 bases line up with TRBD2. Trimming took 3 bases from V and 10 from J; bases not matched to a gene: 5. The CDR3 has 13 residues. Germline lookup yields CDR1 LNHDA and CDR2 SQIVND (reference sequence). The CDR3 DNA reads as TGTGCCAGTAGTATCCAAAGACTAGCGGAGCAGTTCTTC. This gives the protein CASSIQRLAEQFF.

This clonotype came up a few times. This chain links TRBV4-3 with TRBJ1-2, with D unclear. Trimming shortened V by 0 bases and J by 5 bases, and 16 bases separated the two germline ends. The CDR3 has 16 amino acids. Germline CDR1 LGHNA, CDR2 YSLEER. CDR3 protein: CASSQDRPGSAYGYTF. The DNA for the CDR3 is TGCGCCAGCAGCCAAGATCGCCCCGGGTCCGCATATGGCTACACCTTC.

The chain is built from TRBV6-5 and TRBJ2-1; TRBD2 agrees at 10 bases. J gave up 6 bases and V 6 bases, and 14 bases lay outside the gene matches. The CDR3 is 17 amino acids. Germline CDR1 is MNHEY and CDR2 is SVGAGI. CDR3 sequence: CASRKVAGGLGGNEQFF. Written as DNA, the CDR3 is TGTGCCAGCAGGAAAGTAGCGGGAGGCCTGGGAGGCAATGAGCAGTTCTTC.

This clonotype rates as medium-sized. This sequence joins TRBV7-6 and TRBJ2-3; D not certain. The CDR3 is 15 amino acids. In germline, CDR1 is SGHVS, CDR2 FNYEAQ. The V end lost 1 base, the J end lost 0 bases, and 8 bases lay between the germline ends. The DNA of the CDR3 is TGTGCCAGCAGCTTAGTGACGGCTAGCACAGATACGCAGTATTTT. This sequence encodes CASSLVTASTDTQYF.

The CDR3 here is CASSIVFAKSLLSYEQYF. CDR3 nucleotides: TGTGCCAGTAGTATTGTATTCGCTAAGTCTCTACTTTCCTACGAGCAGTACTTC. This chain uses TRBV19 with TRBJ2-7; D gene ambiguous. The CDR3 has 18 amino acids. Per the germline V gene, CDR1 is LNHDA and CDR2 is SQIVND (reference sequence). V lost 3 bases and J lost 1, with 22 bases in between.

The V and J genes are TRBV6-2 or TRBV6-3 and TRBJ2-3; D is unresolved. The CDR3 contains 14 residues. Per germline, CDR1 MNHEY and CDR2 SVGEGT. Deletions cut 0 bases from V and 6 bases from J, with 10 bases between. The CDR3 region has the DNA TGTGCCAGCAGTTACTCGATGCAGTCCGATACGCAGTATTTT. It is translated as CASSYSMQSDTQYF.

Judged by abundance, this clonotype is medium-sized (0.01 to 0.1%). The genes are TRBV27 and TRBJ2-7; either TRBD1 or TRBD2 may supply D (5 bases each). V gave up 5 bases and J gave up 2 bases, with 16 bases separating them. Germline V gene lookup returns CDR1 MNHEY and CDR2 SMNVEV (reference sequence). This CDR3 contains 15 residues. The CDR3 sequence is CASSVQGASTYEQYF. CDR3 bases: TGTGCCAGCAGTGTGCAGGGAGCCTCAACCTACGAGCAGTACTTC.

V is TRBV6-6 and J is TRBJ1-6, with 7 bases lining up with TRBD1. Germline CDR1 and CDR2: MNHNY and SVGAGI (reference sequence). The CDR3 runs 14 residues. Unmatched junction bases numbered 4, after V lost 4 bases and J lost 7 bases. CDR3 coding DNA: TGTGCCAGCAGTTCCACAGGGGCCAATTCACCCCTCCACTTT. Translation gives CASSSTGANSPLHF.

In its sample, this clonotype ranks as medium-sized. The V call is TRBV5-4, the J call TRBJ1-6; D gene uncertain. Trimming shortened V by 0 bases and J by 7 bases, and 8 bases separated the two germline ends. Germline V lookup: CDR1 SGHNT, CDR2 YYREEE (reference sequence). The CDR3 extends over 14 amino acids. In DNA, the CDR3 is TGTGCCAGCAGCTTGGGTCGGGGAAATTCACCCCTCCACTTT. Translation gives CASSLGRGNSPLHF.